A single sample is the source of the 20 T cell receptor beta chains below, sequenced in a study of graft-versus-host responses after intestinal transplantation (dated by TCRdb to the early 2020s). Taken with the paper, the label for time point translates to: cells obtained before transplantation from donor or recipient. These receptors' targets are unknown. Libraries were constructed by the immunoSEQ multiplex PCR assay. TCRdb retrieved this table from immuneACCESS and kept in-frame rearrangements only. Not all clones are present; in checked studies, unresolved V genes account for under half, and no reason is known for the remainder. This sample gives about 100,000 clones in total; approximately 84% of them show up just once. Around 1% of the sample is in the top ten clones. Specimen: unstimulated CD4+ T cells sorted from spleen or lymph node cells, collected before transplant. These receptors originate from a human donor who was the organ donor for an intestinal transplant.

The gene calls are TRBV13 and TRBJ1-1; maybe TRBD1 (6 bases). Trimming pared 0 bases from V and 8 bases from J, leaving 10 bases between. Per the germline V gene, CDR1 is PRHDT and CDR2 is FYEKMQ (reference sequence). This CDR3 has 13 amino acids. The DNA for the CDR3 is TGTGCCAGCAGCTTAGGGCAGGGGTTCGAAGCTTTCTTT. Translating it yields CASSLGQGFEAFF.

V is TRBV2 and J is TRBJ1-5; D uncertain. This CDR3 spans 13 amino acids. Germline lookup yields CDR1 SNHLY and CDR2 FYNNEI. V was pared by 3 bases and J by 6 bases, with 9 bases between. CDR3 loop: CASSEQVGQPQHF. CDR3 DNA sequence: TGTGCCAGCAGTGAGCAGGTTGGTCAGCCCCAGCATTTT. The whole variable domain, remainder taken from reference TRBV2 and TRBJ1-5, is EPEVTQTPSHQVTQMGQEVILRCVPISNHLYFYWYRQILGQKVEFLVSFYNNEISEKSEIFDDQFSVERPDGSNFTLKIRSTKLEDSAMYFCASSEQVGQPQHFGDGTRLSIL.

This rearrangement joins TRBV10-3 to TRBJ2-7, with D maybe TRBD1 (5 bases). V shed 6 bases and J shed 5 bases, with 17 bases lying between them. The CDR3 covers 14 residues. CDR1 and CDR2 (germline): ENHRY, SYGVKD. The CDR3 sequence is CAIRPRAGWDEQYF. In DNA, the CDR3 is TGTGCCATCAGACCAAGAGCAGGGTGGGACGAGCAGTACTTC.

The rearrangement uses TRBV28 and TRBJ2-2, with 9 bases matching TRBD1. The CDR3 totals 19 residues. V shed 5 bases, J shed 2 bases, and the junction held 15 bases outside the gene matches. Per the germline V gene, CDR1 is MDHEN and CDR2 is SYDVKM. CDR3 DNA sequence: TGTGCCAGCAGTCTCTCCTCCGGGACAGGGACCTCCAACACCGGGGAGCTGTTTTTT. Protein sequence: CASSLSSGTGTSNTGELFF.

The genes are TRBV6-6 and TRBJ2-3, with D perhaps matching TRBD1 or TRBD2 (5 bases each). The V gene lost 6 bases and the J gene lost 0 bases, with 16 bases spanning the gap. CDR1 and CDR2 (germline): MNHNY, SVGAGI (reference sequence). The CDR3 covers 16 residues. For the CDR3, the DNA is TGTGCCAGCAGGGTGAGGGGCGGAGGTAGCACAGATACGCAGTATTTT. Amino acids: CASRVRGGGSTDTQYF.

The chain joins TRBV25-1 to TRBJ1-5; 7 bases map to TRBD1. J lost 7 bases, V lost 4 bases, and 7 bases had no gene match. The length of the CDR3 is 14 residues. The germline gives CDR1 MGHDK, CDR2 SYGVNS. CDR3 loop: CASSGDRERQPQHF. The CDR3, as DNA: TGTGCCAGCAGTGGAGACAGGGAGCGCCAGCCCCAGCATTTT.

V and J are TRBV10-1 and TRBJ2-2; D possibly corresponds to TRBD2 (5 bases). Germline lookup yields CDR1 WNHNN and CDR2 SYGVQD (reference sequence). CDR3 length equals 14 residues. V was trimmed by 5 bases and J by 1 base, leaving 8 bases between them. The DNA for the CDR3 is TGCGCCAGCAGTACGGACTGGAACACCGGGGAGCTGTTTTTT. It encodes CASSTDWNTGELFF.

The V and J genes are TRBV11-2 and TRBJ1-1; D is perhaps TRBD1 (5 bases). V was pared by 3 bases and J by 4 bases, with 9 bases between. In germline, CDR1 is SGHAT, CDR2 FQNNGV. The CDR3 is 13 amino acids. Here the CDR3 DNA reads TGTGCCAGCAGCTTGCAGGGTTCCACTGAAGCTTTCTTT. This gives the protein CASSLQGSTEAFF.

The chain employs TRBV10-2 and TRBJ1-5; no clear D. Germline V gene data show CDR1 as WSHSY and CDR2 as SAAADI. The CDR3 length is 15 residues. Trimming took off 4 bases at V and 5 bases at J, with 15 bases between the two ends. This chain's CDR3 is CASSGRRGSHQPQHF. In nucleotides, the CDR3 is TGCGCCAGCAGTGGGCGGAGAGGGTCGCATCAGCCCCAGCATTTT.

The chain couples TRBV6-1 to TRBJ2-7; D is possibly TRBD2 (6 bases). Germline CDR1 MNHNS, CDR2 SASEGT. V lost 2 bases, J lost 3 bases, and 20 bases lay in between. The CDR3 has 17 residues. Here the CDR3 reads CASSERFGGSIYYEQYF. DNA of the CDR3: TGTGCCAGCAGTGAACGTTTTGGGGGGTCTATTTACTACGAGCAGTACTTC.

The V call is TRBV7-6, the J call TRBJ2-1; TRBD1 is a possible D gene (5 bases). This CDR3 is 14 amino acids long. V lost 5 bases, J lost 6 bases, and 14 bases lay in between. Per the germline V gene, CDR1 is SGHVS and CDR2 is FNYEAQ. The CDR3, as DNA: TGTGCCAGCAGCCCTAATGTAAGGGGCAATGAGCAGTTCTTC. It specifies CASSPNVRGNEQFF.

This clone occurred a few times. This rearrangement joins TRBV28 to TRBJ1-3; D gene unclear. The germline V gene has CDR1 MDHEN and CDR2 SYDVKM. V was cut by 3 bases and J by 0 bases, with 3 bases left in between. The CDR3 is 13 residues long. The CDR3 DNA sequence: TGTGCCAGCAGTTTTGGCTCTGGAAACACCATATATTTT. This encodes CASSFGSGNTIYF.

This sequence joins TRBV10-1 and TRBJ2-1; unclear D gene. Per germline, CDR1 WNHNN and CDR2 SYGVQD (reference sequence). The CDR3 runs to 12 residues. With 7 bases removed from V and 0 bases from J, the gap between germline ends came to 4 bases. This chain's CDR3 is CASTDSYNEQFF. DNA of the CDR3: TGCGCCAGCACCGACTCCTACAATGAGCAGTTCTTC.

V and J are TRBV30 and TRBJ1-1; D is undetermined. CDR3 length: 11 amino acids. With 4 bases removed from V and 5 bases from J, the gap between germline ends came to 8 bases. CDR1 and CDR2 from the germline V gene are GTSNPN and SVGIG (reference sequence). The CDR3 DNA sequence: TGTGCCTGGAAAGCGTTTACTGAAGCTTTCTTT. It translates to CAWKAFTEAFF.

The V call is TRBV28, the J call TRBJ1-1; D remains ambiguous. Trimming took off 10 bases at V and 1 base at J, with 13 bases between the two ends. Germline V CDR1 and CDR2: MDHEN, SYDVKM. The CDR3 covers 13 residues. DNA of the CDR3: TGTGCCACTACGGAGGGCCCGAACACTGAAGCTTTCTTT. Its translation: CATTEGPNTEAFF.

This CDR3 is CASRGHNLEQYF. CDR3 nucleotide sequence: TGTGCCAGCAGGGGACACAATTTAGAGCAGTACTTC. This chain joins TRBV2 and TRBJ2-7; perhaps TRBD1 as D (6 bases). The germline V gene encodes CDR1 SNHLY and CDR2 FYNNEI. V lost 6 bases and J 7 bases, leaving 13 bases between the germline ends. The CDR3 is 12 residues long.

The J gene is TRBJ1-4, the V gene TRBV13; the D gene is possibly TRBD1 (6 bases). Germline CDR1 is PRHDT and CDR2 is FYEKMQ (reference sequence). The CDR3 length is 14 residues. Trimming took off 5 bases at V and 4 bases at J, with 11 bases between the two ends. CDR3 nucleotide sequence: TGTGCCAGCAGCAAAGGGGGGTTTAATGAAAAACTGTTTTTT. Protein: CASSKGGFNEKLFF.

The gene calls are TRBV2 and TRBJ2-2, with D possibly being TRBD1 (5 bases). The CDR3 has 14 amino acids. Trimming stripped 1 base from V and 4 bases from J, with 7 bases between. From germline, CDR1 is SNHLY and CDR2 FYNNEI. CDR3: CASSEEGPTGELFF. The CDR3 bases are TGTGCCAGCAGTGAAGAGGGGCCCACCGGGGAGCTGTTTTTT.

CDR3 nucleotide sequence: TGTGCCAGCAGCTCGGACAGTGGTAGCTACGAGCAGTACTTC. Amino acids: CASSSDSGSYEQYF. The V call is TRBV7-9, the J call TRBJ2-7, with D possibly matching TRBD1 (6 bases). The CDR3 runs 14 residues. In germline, CDR1 is SEHNR, CDR2 FQNEAQ (reference sequence). V lost 4 bases to trimming and J lost 3 bases, with 13 bases between them. Filled out from reference TRBV7-9 and TRBJ2-7, the complete variable domain reads DTGVSQNPRHKITKRGQNVTFRCDPISEHNRLYWYRQTLGQGPEFLTYFQNEAQLEKSRLLSDRFSAERPKGSFSTLEIQRTEQGDSAMYLCASSSDSGSYEQYFGPGTRLTVT.

This sequence joins TRBV6-1 and TRBJ1-3, with TRBD1 identical over 7 bases. In germline, CDR1 is MNHNS, CDR2 SASEGT. Trimming removed 4 bases from V and 0 bases from J; junction bases left unmatched: 6. This CDR3 region has 16 residues. CDR3 sequence (DNA): TGTGCCAGCAGTGGCCGGACAGGACGCTCTGGAAACACCATATATTTT. Its translation is CASSGRTGRSGNTIYF.